This TCR beta chain emerged from a study of T cell responses to AZD1222 COVID-19 vaccine. Findings of the study overall: CD4 TCRs associated with vaccination spanned spike, dominating at 160-218 and 743-854.

The CDR3 loop spans 16 amino acids. Trimming stripped 4 bases from V and 0 bases from J, with 14 bases between. Per germline, CDR1 SGHRS and CDR2 YFSETQ. Clones were read by immunoSEQ multiplex PCR, and TCRdb kept only the in-frame ones, dropping some. The profile shows 100,000 to 150,000 clones, about 85% of them singletons. Turning to this clone: Its specificity is unknown.

The input for sequencing was peripheral blood, taken on day 0 of AZD1222 vaccination. The sequence was obtained from an adult in good health. The V and J genes are TRBV5-1 and TRBJ2-1; possible D gene TRBD2, 6 bases. CDR3 in amino acids: CASSLTGDLSYNEQFF. CDR3 DNA: TGCGCCAGCAGCCTAACGGGGGACCTCTCCTACAATGAGCAGTTCTTC.